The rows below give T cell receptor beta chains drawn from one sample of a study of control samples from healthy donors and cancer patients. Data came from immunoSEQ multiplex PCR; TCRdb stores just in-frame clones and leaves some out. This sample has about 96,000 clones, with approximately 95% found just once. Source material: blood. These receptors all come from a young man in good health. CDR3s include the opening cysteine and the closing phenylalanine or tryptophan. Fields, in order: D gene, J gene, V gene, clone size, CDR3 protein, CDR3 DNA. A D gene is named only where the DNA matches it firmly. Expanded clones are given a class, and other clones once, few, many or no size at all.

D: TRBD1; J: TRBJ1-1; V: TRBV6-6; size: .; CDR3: CASSYSTGVNTEAFF; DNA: TGTGCCAGCAGTTATTCGACAGGGGTTAACACTGAAGCTTTCTTT
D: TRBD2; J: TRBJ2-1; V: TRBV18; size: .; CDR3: CASSPRGLAGGQTRAYNEQFF; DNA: TGTGCCAGCTCACCGAGGGGACTAGCGGGGGGCCAGACCAGGGCCTACAATGAGCAGTTCTTC
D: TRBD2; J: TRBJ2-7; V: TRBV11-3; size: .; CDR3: CASSPGSSGGHEQYF; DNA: TGTGCCAGCAGCCCGGGGAGTAGCGGGGGCCACGAGCAGTACTTC
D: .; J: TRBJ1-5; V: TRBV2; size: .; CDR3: CASSEVSSENQPQHF; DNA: TGTGCCAGCAGTGAAGTATCGTCAGAGAATCAGCCCCAGCATTTT
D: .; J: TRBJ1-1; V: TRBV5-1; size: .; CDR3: CASSRGEDDTEAFF; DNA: TGCGCCAGCAGCAGGGGCGAGGATGACACTGAAGCTTTCTTT
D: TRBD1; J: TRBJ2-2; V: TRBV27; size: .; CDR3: CASSLSGTGQGNVGELFF; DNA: TGTGCCAGCAGTTTATCGGGGACGGGACAGGGGAACGTCGGGGAGCTGTTTTTT
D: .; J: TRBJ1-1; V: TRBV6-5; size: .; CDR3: CASSKDTMNTEAFF; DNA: TGTGCCAGCAGTAAGGACACCATGAACACTGAAGCTTTCTTT
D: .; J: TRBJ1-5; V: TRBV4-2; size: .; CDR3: CASSQDGIGYNQPQHF; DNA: TGTGCCAGCAGCCAAGATGGAATCGGGTATAATCAGCCCCAGCATTTT
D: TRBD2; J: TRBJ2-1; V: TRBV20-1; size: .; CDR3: CSASGLAGGEQFF; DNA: TGCAGTGCTAGTGGGCTGGCGGGAGGGGAGCAGTTCTTC
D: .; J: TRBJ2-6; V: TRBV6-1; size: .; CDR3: CASSEIWSSGANVLTF; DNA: TGTGCCAGCAGTGAAATTTGGAGCTCTGGGGCCAACGTCCTGACTTTC
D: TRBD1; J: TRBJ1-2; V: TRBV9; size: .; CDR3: CASSGGQQDYGYTF; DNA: TGTGCCAGCAGCGGGGGACAGCAAGACTATGGCTACACCTTC
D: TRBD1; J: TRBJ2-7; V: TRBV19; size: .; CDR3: CASSIDEWTGLDEQYF; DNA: TGTGCCAGTAGTATTGACGAATGGACAGGGCTGGACGAGCAGTACTTC
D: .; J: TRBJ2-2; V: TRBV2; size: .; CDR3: CASNTNTGELFF; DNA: TGTGCCAGCAATACGAACACCGGGGAGCTGTTTTTT
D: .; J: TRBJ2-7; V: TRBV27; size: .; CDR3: CASSLLGGTRASYEQYF; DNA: TGTGCCAGCAGTCTCCTAGGGGGGACCCGAGCCTCCTACGAGCAGTACTTC
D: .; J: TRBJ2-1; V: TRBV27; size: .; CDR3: CASREYNEQFF; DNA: TGTGCCAGCAGAGAATACAATGAGCAGTTCTTC
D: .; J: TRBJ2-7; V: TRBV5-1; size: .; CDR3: CASSSIGRRGEQYF; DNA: TGCGCCAGCAGCTCAATTGGAAGGAGAGGCGAGCAGTACTTC
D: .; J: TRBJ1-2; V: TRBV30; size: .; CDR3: CAWSAAGFNGYTF; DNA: TGTGCCTGGAGTGCGGCAGGCTTCAATGGCTACACCTTC
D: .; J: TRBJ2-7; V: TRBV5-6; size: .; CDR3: CASSLALYEQYF; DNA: TGTGCCAGCAGCTTAGCCCTCTACGAGCAGTACTTC
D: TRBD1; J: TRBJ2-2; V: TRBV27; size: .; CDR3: CASRGQGFWAGELFF; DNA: TGTGCCAGCAGGGGACAGGGGTTTTGGGCCGGGGAGCTGTTTTTT
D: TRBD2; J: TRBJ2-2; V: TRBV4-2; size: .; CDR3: CASSQESSGNGNTGELFF; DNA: TGTGCCAGCAGCCAAGAGTCTAGCGGGAACGGGAACACCGGGGAGCTGTTTTTT
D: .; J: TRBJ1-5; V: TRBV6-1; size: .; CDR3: CASSDRVRRSQPQHF; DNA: TGTGCCAGCAGTGATCGGGTAAGACGGTCTCAGCCCCAGCATTTT
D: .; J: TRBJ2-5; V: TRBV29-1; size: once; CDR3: CSLSLGETQYF; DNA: TGCAGCCTCTCTTTGGGGGAGACCCAGTACTTC
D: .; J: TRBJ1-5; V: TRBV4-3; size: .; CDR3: CASSQDVSDGASGYQPQHF; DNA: TGCGCCAGCAGCCAAGATGTATCCGACGGGGCCAGCGGCTATCAGCCCCAGCATTTT
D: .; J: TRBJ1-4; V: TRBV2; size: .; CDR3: CASSERGQFATNEKLFF; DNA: TGTGCCAGCAGTGAAAGGGGCCAGTTTGCAACTAATGAAAAACTGTTTTTT
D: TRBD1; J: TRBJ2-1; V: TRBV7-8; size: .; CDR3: CASSWLQGGHNEQFF; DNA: TGTGCCAGCAGCTGGTTACAGGGGGGCCACAATGAGCAGTTCTTC
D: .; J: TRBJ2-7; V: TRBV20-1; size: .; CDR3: CSARDGLDRYF; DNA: TGCAGTGCTAGAGATGGACTTGATCGGTACTTC
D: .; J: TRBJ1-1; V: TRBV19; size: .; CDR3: CASSIAPGSLNTEAFF; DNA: TGTGCCAGTAGTATAGCCCCGGGAAGCCTGAACACTGAAGCTTTCTTT
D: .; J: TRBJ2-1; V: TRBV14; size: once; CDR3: CASSRLERVGEQFF; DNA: TGTGCCAGCAGCCGTTTGGAAAGGGTGGGTGAGCAGTTCTTC
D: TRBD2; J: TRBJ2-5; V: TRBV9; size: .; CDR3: CASSNGTSGAVQETQYF; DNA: TGTGCCAGCAGCAACGGGACTAGCGGGGCGGTTCAAGAGACCCAGTACTTC
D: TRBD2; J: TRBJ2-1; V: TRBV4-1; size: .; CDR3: CASSQDRAGGYNEQFF; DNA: TGCGCCAGCAGCCAAGATCGCGCGGGGGGCTACAATGAGCAGTTCTTC
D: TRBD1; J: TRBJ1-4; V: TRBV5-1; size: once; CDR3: CASSPTGGVEKLFF; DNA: TGCGCCAGCAGCCCGACAGGGGGAGTTGAAAAACTGTTTTTT
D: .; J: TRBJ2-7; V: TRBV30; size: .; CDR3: CAWSVRDTPPYEQYF; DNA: TGTGCCTGGAGTGTACGGGATACACCCCCCTACGAGCAGTACTTC
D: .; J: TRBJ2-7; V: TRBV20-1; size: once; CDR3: CSAPTHYEQYF; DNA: TGCAGTGCGCCCACCCACTACGAGCAGTACTTC
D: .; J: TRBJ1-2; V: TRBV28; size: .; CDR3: CAITEGGAYGYTF; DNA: TGTGCCATCACCGAAGGGGGGGCCTATGGCTACACCTTC
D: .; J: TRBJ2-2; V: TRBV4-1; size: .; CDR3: CASSQVVGIGRSGELFF; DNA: TGCGCCAGCAGCCAAGTAGTCGGCATAGGGCGGAGCGGGGAGCTGTTTTTT
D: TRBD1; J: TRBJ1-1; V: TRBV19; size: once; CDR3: CASVPGQRNTEAFF; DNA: TGTGCCAGTGTTCCGGGACAGAGAAACACTGAAGCTTTCTTT
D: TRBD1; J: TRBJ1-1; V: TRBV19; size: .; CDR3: CASFQTGRLNTEAFF; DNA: TGTGCCAGTTTTCAGACAGGGCGTCTGAACACTGAAGCTTTCTTT
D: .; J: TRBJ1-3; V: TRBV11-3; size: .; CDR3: CASSLGHGNTIYF; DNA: TGTGCCAGCAGCTTAGGCCACGGAAACACCATATATTTT
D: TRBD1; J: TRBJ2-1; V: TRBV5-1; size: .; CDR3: CASSFQGARNEQFF; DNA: TGCGCCAGCAGCTTCCAGGGGGCGAGGAATGAGCAGTTCTTC
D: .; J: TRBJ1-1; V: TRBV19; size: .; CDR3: CASGSMNTEAFF; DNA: TGTGCCAGTGGCAGCATGAACACTGAAGCTTTCTTT